The 31 T cell receptor beta chains listed next were all sequenced from one sample in a study of T cells in Graves' hyperthyroidism and ophthalmopathy. The CDR3 regions of TCR beta were amplified from RNA transcripts. First-round RT-PCR targeting the TCR CDR3 was performed with the HTBI primer set. TCRdb passed the multiplex PCR reads through MiXCR, listing each CDR3 protein once. The sample records some 500,000 distinct CDR3 sequences, approximately 14% being singletons. Sequencing used blood. These receptors originate from a young woman with Graves' hyperthyroidism.

This clonotype has a handful of counts. This chain links TRBV5-1 with TRBJ1-4; D is unclear. CDR3 length equals 14 residues. Trimming shortened V by 1 base and J by 8 bases, and 12 bases separated the two germline ends. Germline lookup yields CDR1 SGHRS and CDR2 YFSETQ. CDR3 region: CASSLKGLEEKLFF. CDR3 bases: TGCGCCAGCAGCTTGAAGGGATTGGAGGAAAAACTGTTTTTT.

The chain employs TRBV6-5 and TRBJ2-7; 7 bases are shared with TRBD1. The CDR3 has 13 amino acids. Looked up from germline, CDR1 is MNHEY and CDR2 is SVGAGI. Germline trimming cut 10 bases from V and 6 bases from J; bases unmatched to any gene: 12. The DNA of the CDR3 is TGTGCCACCTGTTCGACAGGGTGGGGCGAGCAGTACTTC. It yields the protein CATCSTGWGEQYF.

Worth noting for this clonotype: This may come from a read error, since a much larger clone is one base off. CDR3 amino acids: CASRPTTGELFF. The CDR3 DNA reads as TGTGCCAGCAGACCAACCACCGGGGAGCTGTTTTTT. The chain links TRBV11-2 to TRBJ2-2; no reliable D call. Trimming took 6 bases from V and 4 from J, leaving 6 bases between them. Germline CDR1 and CDR2: SGHAT and FQNNGV. CDR3 length: 12 amino acids.

This clonotype appeared many times. The rearrangement links TRBV11-3 to TRBJ2-1; D gene ambiguous. Germline V gene lookup returns CDR1 SGHNT and CDR2 YENEEA. The CDR3 has 15 residues. V lost 3 bases and J lost 1, with 10 bases in between. CDR3 in amino acids: CASSFPPDSYNEQFF. CDR3 coding DNA: TGTGCCAGCAGCTTCCCGCCGGATTCCTACAATGAGCAGTTCTTC.

This clonotype was seen at least ten times. This rearrangement joins TRBV20-1 to TRBJ1-3; unclear D gene. Germline assignment: CDR1 DFQATT and CDR2 SNEGSKA (reference sequence). The CDR3 spans 13 residues. Trimming removed 1 base from V and 2 bases from J, with 6 bases in between. The CDR3 bases are TGCAGTGCTAGAGGGGGAACTGGAAACACCATATATTTT. Amino acids: CSARGGTGNTIYF.

V is TRBV5-1 and J is TRBJ1-2, with TRBD1 matching 10 bases. The V gene end was trimmed by 4 bases and the J gene end by 4 bases; junction bases not matched to a gene: 4. CDR1 is SGHRS, CDR2 YFSETQ, per germline. The CDR3 is 14 residues long. Written as DNA, the CDR3 is TGCGCCAGCAGCGGGGGACAGGGGAGCTATGGCTACACCTTC. Protein product: CASSGGQGSYGYTF. Full variable domain (missing parts from reference TRBV5-1 and TRBJ1-2): KAGVTQTPRYLIKTRGQQVTLSCSPISGHRSVSWYQQTPGQGLQFLFEYFSETQRNKGNFPGRFSGRQFSNSRSEMNVSTLELGDSALYLCASSGGQGSYGYTFGSGTRLTVV.

This clonotype was seen only a few times. The genes are TRBV5-6 and TRBJ1-5; D gene ambiguous. The length of the CDR3 is 14 residues. Germline loops: CDR1 SGHDT, CDR2 YYEEEE. The V and J ends lost 0 bases and 2 bases respectively, with 6 bases between them. CDR3 coding DNA: TGTGCCAGCAGCTTGGCCGCCGGCAATCAGCCCCAGCATTTT. The encoded protein is CASSLAAGNQPQHF.

This clonotype was seen many times. V is TRBV25-1 and J is TRBJ2-7; 7 positions agree with TRBD2. The V gene's germline CDR1 is MGHDK and CDR2 SYGVNS. Unmatched junction bases numbered 14, after V lost 7 bases and J lost 2 bases. The CDR3 length is 16 residues. The CDR3 loop is CASTPGVGGSPYEQYF. CDR3 in DNA: TGTGCCAGCACTCCGGGAGTGGGGGGGAGCCCCTACGAGCAGTACTTC.

With regard to this clonotype: A much larger clone lies a single base off, so this may be a read error. The chain joins TRBV6-1 to TRBJ2-7, with 8 bases identical to TRBD2. Germline assignment: CDR1 MNHNS and CDR2 SASEGT. The trim removed 8 bases at V and 4 bases at J, leaving 7 bases unmatched. This CDR3 has 13 amino acids. CDR3 in amino acids: CASSGTRGYEQYF. CDR3 in DNA: TGTGCCAGCTCCGGGACTAGGGGTTACGAGCAGTACTTC.

V and J are TRBV29-1 and TRBJ1-2, with D unresolved. Germline values: CDR1 SQVTM, CDR2 ANQGSEA. This CDR3 is 12 amino acids long. Trimming stripped 6 bases from V and 7 bases from J, with 15 bases between. CDR3 region: CSVDSLGSGYTF. The CDR3 region has the DNA TGCAGCGTGGACTCCCTCGGGAGTGGCTACACCTTC.

At least ten counts were recorded for this clonotype. This chain links TRBV3-1 with TRBJ2-7, with 10 bases that match TRBD2. The CDR3 length is 15 residues. The germline CDR1 and CDR2 sequences are LGHDT and YNNKEL (reference sequence). J gave up 0 bases and V 3 bases, and 2 bases lay outside the gene matches. The CDR3 nucleotides read TGTGCCAGCAGCCACCCTAGCGGGAGCTCCTACGAGCAGTACTTC. Translating gives CASSHPSGSSYEQYF.

Ten or more counts support this clonotype. The rearrangement links TRBV5-4 to TRBJ2-3; TRBD2 aligns across 8 bases. The germline CDR1 and CDR2 sequences are SGHNT and YYREEE (reference sequence). This CDR3 region has 17 residues. The V and J ends lost 2 bases and 4 bases, in that order; junction bases with no gene match: 12. CDR3 nucleotides: TGTGCCAGCAGCTTTCGTACCAGCGGGAGTTTCGCAGATACGCAGTATTTT. Protein product: CASSFRTSGSFADTQYF.

This clonotype was seen a handful of times. This chain joins TRBV18 and TRBJ1-5; no clear D. CDR1 is KGHSH, CDR2 LQKENI, per germline. The CDR3 consists of 14 residues. Trimming removed 7 bases from V and 11 bases from J, with 21 bases in between. This CDR3 is CASLRGPGDGTQHF. The CDR3 nucleotides read TGTGCCAGCTTACGAGGACCCGGGGATGGGACCCAGCATTTT. Full variable domain (remainder filled in from reference TRBV18 and TRBJ1-5): NAGVMQNPRHLVRRRGQEARLRCSPMKGHSHVYWYRQLPEEGLKFMVYLQKENIIDESGMPKERFSAEFPKEGPSILRIQQVVRGDSAAYFCASLRGPGDGTQHFGDGTRLSIL.

The genes are TRBV19 and TRBJ1-2, with 8 bases fitting TRBD1. With V trimmed by 0 bases and J by 5 bases, 8 bases remained unmatched. CDR3 size: 16 residues. The germline gives CDR1 LNHDA, CDR2 SQIVND (reference sequence). CDR3 sequence reads: CASSIDPDRVLYGYTF. In DNA, the CDR3 is TGTGCCAGTAGTATAGATCCGGACAGGGTATTGTATGGCTACACCTTC.

The chain couples TRBV9 to TRBJ2-3, with D perhaps matching TRBD1 (5 bases). Trimming removed 2 bases at V and 4 bases at J, with 17 bases between. The CDR3 covers 16 residues. Per the germline V gene, CDR1 is SGDLS and CDR2 is YYNGEE. The CDR3 spells CASSVRVVGVADTQYF. In nucleotides, the CDR3 is TGTGCCAGCAGCGTCAGGGTCGTAGGCGTAGCAGATACGCAGTATTTT.

This clonotype has ten or more counts. V is TRBV30 and J is TRBJ2-5; a weak D match, TRBD1 (6 bases). Trimming stripped 5 bases from V and 5 bases from J, with 15 bases between. Germline V gene data show CDR1 as GTSNPN and CDR2 as SVGIG (reference sequence). The CDR3 is 13 amino acids. CDR3: CAWVGAGGETQYF. DNA for the CDR3: TGTGCCTGGGTGGGGGCTGGCGGCGAGACCCAGTACTTC.

This clonotype was picked up a small number of times. This rearrangement joins TRBV12-3 or TRBV12-4 to TRBJ2-1; D might be TRBD2 (6 bases). This CDR3 has 16 residues. V dropped 6 bases and J dropped 5 bases, with 20 bases sitting between them. DNA of the CDR3: TGTGCCAGCAGACCTACTAGCAGGTACTATAACAATGAGCAGTTCTTC. It encodes CASRPTSRYYNNEQFF.

This clonotype was seen repeatedly, ten times or more. The chain has TRBV6-1 and TRBJ1-5, with D possibly matching TRBD1 (5 bases). CDR1 MNHNS and CDR2 SASEGT come from the germline V gene. V was pared by 8 bases and J by 6 bases, with 17 bases between. The CDR3 length is 14 residues. CDR3 DNA sequence: TGTGCCAGCCCGTGTGGGGGGGGGGTTCAGCCCCAGCATTTT. Protein product: CASPCGGGVQPQHF.

This clonotype showed up just a few times. The chain carries TRBV20-1 and TRBJ2-3, with D tentatively TRBD1 (6 bases). The V gene's germline CDR1 is DFQATT and CDR2 SNEGSKA (reference sequence). This CDR3 contains 13 residues. Trimming left V 0 bases short and J 3 bases short, with 7 bases between. CDR3 DNA sequence: TGCAGTGCTAGAGATCAGGGGACAGATACGCAGTATTTT. Amino acids: CSARDQGTDTQYF.

This clonotype has at least ten counts. The V and J genes are TRBV30 and TRBJ2-1; 11 positions match TRBD2. In germline, CDR1 is GTSNPN, CDR2 SVGIG (reference sequence). The CDR3 spans 15 residues. V trimming: 2 bases; J trimming: 9 bases; junction bases outside the gene matches: 9. CDR3 coding DNA: TGTGCCTGGAGTTTAATAGCGGGAGGGCGGACTGAGCAGTTCTTC. Amino acid sequence: CAWSLIAGGRTEQFF.

This clonotype was counted many times. CDR3 region: CASSWLVSDTQYF. As DNA, the CDR3 is TGTGCCAGCAGTTGGTTGGTCTCAGATACGCAGTATTTT. The V and J genes are TRBV12-3 or TRBV12-4 and TRBJ2-3; unclear D gene. CDR3 length: 13 residues. Trimming removed 4 bases at V and 4 bases at J, with 9 bases between.

This clonotype was observed many times. The V call is TRBV20-1, the J call TRBJ2-7, with D maybe TRBD2 (5 bases). The CDR3 runs to 14 residues. V lost 1 base to trimming and J lost 0 bases, with 10 bases between them. Germline CDR1 reads DFQATT; CDR2 reads SNEGSKA (reference sequence). The CDR3 region is CSARAPEGSYEQYV. CDR3 DNA: TGCAGTGCTAGAGCCCCCGAGGGCTCCTACGAGCAGTACGTC.

Ten or more counts support this clonotype. This chain joins TRBV29-1 and TRBJ2-5; 7 nucleotides match TRBD1. The CDR3 runs to 15 residues. V gave up 2 bases and J gave up 5 bases; unmatched junction bases: 11. Germline V gene data show CDR1 as SQVTM and CDR2 as ANQGSEA. In nucleotides, the CDR3 is TGCAGCGTTGAAAGAGGGGGCCCCCGGAGGGAGACCCAGTACTTC. Its translation is CSVERGGPRRETQYF.

This clonotype has at least ten counts. V usage is TRBV12-3 or TRBV12-4 and J usage is TRBJ1-2; 8 bases fit TRBD1. The CDR3 spans 14 residues. Unmatched junction bases numbered 6, after V lost 5 bases and J lost 4 bases. The CDR3 is CASSHRQGLYGYTF. CDR3 DNA sequence: TGTGCCAGCAGTCACCGACAGGGGCTCTATGGCTACACCTTC.

This clonotype was seen at least ten times. The V call is TRBV11-3, the J call TRBJ2-7; TRBD2 is a possible D gene (6 bases). This CDR3 has 14 amino acids. Germline CDR1 is SGHNT and CDR2 is YENEEA. V gave up 1 base and J gave up 2 bases, with 9 bases separating them. The CDR3, as DNA: TGTGCCAGCAGCTTAGCGACTAGGACCTACGAGCAGTACTTC. This encodes CASSLATRTYEQYF.

There are many counts of this clonotype. The rearrangement uses TRBV25-1 and TRBJ2-2; D call uncertain. The CDR3 loop spans 15 amino acids. CDR1 is MGHDK and CDR2 is SYGVNS in the germline V gene. V was shortened by 0 bases and J by 4 bases, with 9 bases between the two germline ends. In nucleotides, the CDR3 is TGTGCCAGCAGTGAATACTTGGGATCCACCGGGGAGCTGTTTTTT. Protein sequence: CASSEYLGSTGELFF. Looking up the rest from reference TRBV25-1 and TRBJ2-2 gives the full variable domain: EADIYQTPRYLVIGTGKKITLECSQTMGHDKMYWYQQDPGMELHLIHYSYGVNSTEKGDLSSESTVSRIRTEHFPLTLESARPSHTSQYLCASSEYLGSTGELFFGEGSRLTVL.

The CDR3, as DNA: TGTGCCAGCAGCTTAGGACGGGAGAAAGGCAATGAGCAGTTCTTC. Translated, it gives CASSLGREKGNEQFF. This chain uses TRBV7-3 with TRBJ2-1; the D gene is possibly TRBD2 (6 bases). The CDR3 length is 15 residues. Trimming pared 2 bases from V and 6 bases from J, leaving 14 bases between. From germline, CDR1 is SGHTA and CDR2 FQGTGA.

This clonotype was observed a handful of times. This chain connects TRBV6-5 to TRBJ1-2; no reliable D call. V shed 0 bases and J shed 4 bases, with 12 bases lying between them. The length of the CDR3 is 15 residues. Germline V gives CDR1 MNHEY, CDR2 SVGAGI. The CDR3 is CASSYSSGVSYGYTF. CDR3 coding DNA: TGTGCCAGCAGTTACTCATCCGGGGTTAGCTATGGCTACACCTTC.

This clonotype appeared many times. The chain employs TRBV12-3 or TRBV12-4 and TRBJ2-7, with a possible D match to TRBD1 (6 bases). Trimming removed 8 bases at V and 2 bases at J, with 25 bases between. The CDR3 is 17 residues long. The CDR3 loop reads CASQLGKQGRIAYEQYV. CDR3 nucleotide sequence: TGTGCCAGCCAGTTGGGGAAACAGGGTCGAATCGCCTACGAGCAGTACGTC.

The rearrangement links TRBV19 to TRBJ2-5; the match to TRBD2 covers 15 bases. Germline CDR1 is LNHDA and CDR2 is SQIVND (reference sequence). The CDR3 is made up of 16 amino acids. Trimming cost V 6 bases and J 5 bases; bases outside gene matches: 7. This chain's CDR3 is CASRGLAGGRGETQYF. DNA for the CDR3: TGTGCCAGTAGGGGACTAGCGGGAGGCCGCGGGGAGACCCAGTACTTC. The complete variable domain, with remaining parts taken from reference TRBV19 and TRBJ2-5, reads DGGITQSPKYLFRKEGQNVTLSCEQNLNHDAMYWYRQDPGQGLRLIYYSQIVNDFQKGDIAEGYSVSREKKESFPLTVTSAQKNPTAFYLCASRGLAGGRGETQYFGPGTRLLVL.

The chain combines TRBV30 with TRBJ1-4; 8 bases agree with TRBD1. The CDR3 extends over 13 amino acids. Germline V CDR1 and CDR2: GTSNPN, SVGIG (reference sequence). Trimming took 3 bases from V and 8 from J; bases not matched to a gene: 5. In DNA, the CDR3 is TGTGCCTGGAGGCGACAGGGGAACGAAAAACTGTTTTTT. It specifies CAWRRQGNEKLFF.